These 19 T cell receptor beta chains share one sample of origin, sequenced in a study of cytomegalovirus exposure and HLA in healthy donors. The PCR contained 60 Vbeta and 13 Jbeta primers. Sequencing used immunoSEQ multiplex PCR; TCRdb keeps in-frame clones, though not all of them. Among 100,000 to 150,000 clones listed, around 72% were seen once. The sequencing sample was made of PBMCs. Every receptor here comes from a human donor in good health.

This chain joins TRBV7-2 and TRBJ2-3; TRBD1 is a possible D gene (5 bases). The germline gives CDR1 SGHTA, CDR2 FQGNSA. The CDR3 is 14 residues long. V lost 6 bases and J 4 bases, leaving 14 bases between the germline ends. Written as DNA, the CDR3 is TGTGCCAGCAGTTCGCAGTCCAGGGCAGATACGCAGTATTTT. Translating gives CASSSQSRADTQYF.

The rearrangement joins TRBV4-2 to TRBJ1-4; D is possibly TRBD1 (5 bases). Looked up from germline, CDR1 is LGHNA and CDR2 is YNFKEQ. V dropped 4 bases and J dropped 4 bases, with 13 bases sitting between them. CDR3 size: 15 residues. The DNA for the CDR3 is TGTGCCAGCAGCCCCTCAGGGCAGGGTAATGAAAAACTGTTTTTT. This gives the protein CASSPSGQGNEKLFF.

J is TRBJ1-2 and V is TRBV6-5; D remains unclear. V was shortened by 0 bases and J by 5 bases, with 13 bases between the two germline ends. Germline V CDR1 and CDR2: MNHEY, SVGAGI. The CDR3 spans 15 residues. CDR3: CASSYSDGRGYGYTF. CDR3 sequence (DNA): TGTGCCAGCAGTTACTCCGACGGCCGGGGATATGGCTACACCTTC.

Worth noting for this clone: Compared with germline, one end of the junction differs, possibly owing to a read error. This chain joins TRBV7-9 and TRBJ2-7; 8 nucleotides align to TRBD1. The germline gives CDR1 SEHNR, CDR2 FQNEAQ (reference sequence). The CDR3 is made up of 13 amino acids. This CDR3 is CSSRGQVPYEQYF. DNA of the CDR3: TGTTCCAGCAGGGGACAGGTTCCCTACGAGCAGTACTTC.

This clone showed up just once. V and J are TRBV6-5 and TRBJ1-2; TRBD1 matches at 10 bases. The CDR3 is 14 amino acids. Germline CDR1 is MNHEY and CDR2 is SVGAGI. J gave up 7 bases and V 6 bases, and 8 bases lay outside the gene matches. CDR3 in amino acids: CASSNQDRGAGYTF. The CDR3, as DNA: TGTGCCAGCAGCAACCAGGACAGGGGGGCTGGCTACACCTTC.

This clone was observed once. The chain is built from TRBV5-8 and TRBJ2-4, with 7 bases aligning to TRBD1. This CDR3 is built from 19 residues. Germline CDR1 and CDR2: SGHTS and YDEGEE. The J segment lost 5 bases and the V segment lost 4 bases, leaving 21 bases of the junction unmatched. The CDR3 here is CASSRTSGTVASGQNIQYF. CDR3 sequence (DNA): TGTGCCAGCAGCAGAACATCCGGGACAGTAGCGTCTGGTCAAAACATTCAGTACTTC.

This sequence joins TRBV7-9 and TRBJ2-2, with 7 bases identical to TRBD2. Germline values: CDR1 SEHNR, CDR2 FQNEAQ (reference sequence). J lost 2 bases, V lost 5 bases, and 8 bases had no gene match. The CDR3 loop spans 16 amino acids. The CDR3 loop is CASSRVGGLNTGELFF. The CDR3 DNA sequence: TGTGCCAGCAGCCGTGTGGGAGGGCTTAACACCGGGGAGCTGTTTTTT.

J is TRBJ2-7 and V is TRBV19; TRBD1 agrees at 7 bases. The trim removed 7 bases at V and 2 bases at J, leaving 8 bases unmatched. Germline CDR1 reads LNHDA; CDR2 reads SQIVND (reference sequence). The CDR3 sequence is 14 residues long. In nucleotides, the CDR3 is TGTGCCAGTAAGTTCTTAAGGGGGCCCTACGAGCAGTACTTC. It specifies CASKFLRGPYEQYF. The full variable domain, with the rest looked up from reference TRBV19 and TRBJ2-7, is DGGITQSPKYLFRKEGQNVTLSCEQNLNHDAMYWYRQDPGQGLRLIYYSQIVNDFQKGDIAEGYSVSREKKESFPLTVTSAQKNPTAFYLCASKFLRGPYEQYFGPGTRLTVT.

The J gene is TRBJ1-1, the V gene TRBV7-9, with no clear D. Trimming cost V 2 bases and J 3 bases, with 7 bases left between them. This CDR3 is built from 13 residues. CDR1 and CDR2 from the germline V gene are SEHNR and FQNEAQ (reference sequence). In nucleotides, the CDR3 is TGTGCCAGCAGCTTAATCCGGGACACTGAAGCTTTCTTT. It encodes CASSLIRDTEAFF.

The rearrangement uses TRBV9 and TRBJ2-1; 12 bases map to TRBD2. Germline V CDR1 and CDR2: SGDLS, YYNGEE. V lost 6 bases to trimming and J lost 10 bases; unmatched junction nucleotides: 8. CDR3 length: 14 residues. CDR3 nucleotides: TGTGCCAGCACCAAACTAGCGGGGGGTGGAGAGCAGTTCTTC. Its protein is CASTKLAGGGEQFF.

CDR3 region: CASSNGQRSQETQYF. For the CDR3, the DNA is TGTGCCAGCAGCAACGGACAGAGGTCTCAAGAGACCCAGTACTTC. This chain joins TRBV5-4 and TRBJ2-5; D may be TRBD1 (6 bases). The CDR3 is 15 residues long. From germline, CDR1 is SGHNT and CDR2 YYREEE (reference sequence). The V and J ends lost 4 bases and 2 bases respectively, with 15 bases between them.

CDR3 loop: CASSQKETQYF. The CDR3 bases are TGCGCCAGCAGCCAAAAAGAGACCCAGTACTTC. The chain is built from TRBV5-1 and TRBJ2-5; the D is unclear. Trimming removed 4 bases from V and 3 bases from J, with 4 bases in between. CDR1 and CDR2 from the germline V gene are SGHRS and YFSETQ. The CDR3 spans 11 residues.

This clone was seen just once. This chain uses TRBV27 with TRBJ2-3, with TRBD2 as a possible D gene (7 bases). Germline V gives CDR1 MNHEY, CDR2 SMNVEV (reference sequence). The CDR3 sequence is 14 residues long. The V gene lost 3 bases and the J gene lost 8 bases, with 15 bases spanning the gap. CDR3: CASSFGGDKTTQYF. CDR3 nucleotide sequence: TGTGCCAGCAGTTTTGGGGGGGACAAGACTACGCAGTATTTT.

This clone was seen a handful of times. CDR3 DNA sequence: TGTGCCAGCAGACCTCCGGGACTAGCGGGTACCTACGAGCAGTACTTC. The encoded protein is CASRPPGLAGTYEQYF. This sequence joins TRBV28 and TRBJ2-7; 12 bases are shared with TRBD2. CDR3 size: 16 residues. Germline V gives CDR1 MDHEN, CDR2 SYDVKM. Trimming took 6 bases from V and 2 from J; bases not matched to a gene: 8. Together with reference TRBV28 and TRBJ2-7, the CDR3 gives the full variable domain: DVKVTQSSRYLVKRTGEKVFLECVQDMDHENMFWYRQDPGLGLRLIYFSYDVKMKEKGDIPEGYSVSREKKERFSLILESASTNQTSMYLCASRPPGLAGTYEQYFGPGTRLTVT.

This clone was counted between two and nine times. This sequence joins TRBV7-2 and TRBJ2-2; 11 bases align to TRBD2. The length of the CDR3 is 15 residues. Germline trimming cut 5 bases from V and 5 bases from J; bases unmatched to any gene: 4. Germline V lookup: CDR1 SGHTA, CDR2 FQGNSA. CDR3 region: CASSPRTSGTGELFF. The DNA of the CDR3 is TGTGCCAGCAGCCCCAGGACTAGCGGGACCGGGGAGCTGTTTTTT.

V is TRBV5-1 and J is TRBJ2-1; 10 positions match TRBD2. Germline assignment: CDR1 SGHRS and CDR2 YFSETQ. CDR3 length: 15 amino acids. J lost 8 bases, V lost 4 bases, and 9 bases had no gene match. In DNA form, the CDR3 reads TGCGCCAGCAGCCTGCGAGCGGGGGGGCGCGATGAGCAGTTCTTC. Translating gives CASSLRAGGRDEQFF.

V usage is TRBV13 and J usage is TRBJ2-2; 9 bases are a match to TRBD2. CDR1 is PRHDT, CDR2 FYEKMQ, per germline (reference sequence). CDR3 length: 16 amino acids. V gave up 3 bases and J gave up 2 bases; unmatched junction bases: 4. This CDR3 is CASSFRSGSNTGELFF. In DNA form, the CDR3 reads TGTGCCAGCAGCTTCCGTAGCGGGAGTAACACCGGGGAGCTGTTTTTT. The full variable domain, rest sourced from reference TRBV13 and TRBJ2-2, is AAGVIQSPRHLIKEKRETATLKCYPIPRHDTVYWYQQGPGQDPQFLISFYEKMQSDKGSIPDRFSAQQFSDYHSELNMSSLELGDSALYFCASSFRSGSNTGELFFGEGSRLTVL.

CDR3 nucleotides: TGTGCCAGCAGCTTCCCGGACAGCTATGGCTACACCTTC. This encodes CASSFPDSYGYTF. The V gene is TRBV5-4, the J gene TRBJ1-2; D may be TRBD1 (6 bases). The CDR3 is 13 amino acids. Trimming removed 2 bases at V and 4 bases at J, with 9 bases between. The germline V gene has CDR1 SGHNT and CDR2 YYREEE (reference sequence).

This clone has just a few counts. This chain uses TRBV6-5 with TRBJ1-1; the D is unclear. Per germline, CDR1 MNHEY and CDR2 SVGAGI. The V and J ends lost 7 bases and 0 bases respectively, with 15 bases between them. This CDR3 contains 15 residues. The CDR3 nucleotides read TGTGCCAGCATCCGTACTACGCTGATGAACACTGAAGCTTTCTTT. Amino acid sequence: CASIRTTLMNTEAFF.